This entry features one TCR beta chain sequence. Participants' own reports of clinical history determined their cohort assignment. Two negative PCRs, clearance, or symptom resolution were required of recovered Cohort 3 donors. Sequenced by immunoSEQ multiplex PCR; TCRdb stores in-frame clones only, minus some. The data contain about 230,000 clones, approximately 80% of them singletons. The sample belongs to a study of blood T cell repertoires in COVID-19. Study-wide context: COVID-19 samples, acute and convalescent, were from the United States, Italy and Spain.

Germline lookup yields CDR1 SNHLY and CDR2 FYNNEI. This CDR3 contains 12 residues. V was pared by 4 bases and J by 11 bases, with 6 bases of the junction left unmatched. This chain connects TRBV2 to TRBJ1-1, with TRBD1 matching over 8 bases. The sequenced sample consisted of PBMCs or T cells enriched from blood (not recorded which). The clonotype comes from a man in his sixties who had recovered from COVID-19. The DNA of the CDR3 is TGTGCCAGCAGTGCAGGGGGCCAAGGGGCTTTCTTT. This encodes CASSAGGQGAFF. Based on the CDR3 plus reference TRBV2 and TRBJ1-1, the full variable domain is EPEVTQTPSHQVTQMGQEVILRCVPISNHLYFYWYRQILGQKVEFLVSFYNNEISEKSEIFDDQFSVERPDGSNFTLKIRSTKLEDSAMYFCASSAGGQGAFFGQGTRLTVV.